This T cell receptor beta chain was documented in a study of blood T cell repertoires in COVID-19 (dated by TCRdb to 2018 to 2020). The study in broad terms: Samples covering the acute and convalescent phases of COVID-19 were provided by collaborators in the United States, Italy and Spain. The material from the prospective study consisted of cDNA or gDNA derived from T cells, B-cell-depleted T cells, or PBMCs. Deeply sampled blood TCRbeta repertoires from subjects exposed to, actively infected with, or recovered from COVID-19 were included in the dataset. The repertoires were made available in a free public database intended to serve as a resource for research on the immune response to SARS-CoV-2. Samples were obtained from the ongoing ImmuneRACE study (first 160 participants) and from approximately 1,200 subjects provided by 6 global collaborators. Nearly every sample came with metadata listing a de-identified subject ID, COVID-19 status, age in years and sex. Where available, HLA class I and class II types were obtained from metadata supplied by the sample provider rather than from assay-based typing.

In this sample, this clone turned up a few times. Its cognate antigen has yet to be identified. No per-base quality is available; no much larger clone lies one base away. Whole blood was collected in K2EDTA tubes by collaborating institutions according to the institutions' own protocols. Collaborator samples were shipped for TCRbeta analysis as frozen whole blood, isolated PBMCs, or DNA extracted from either sample type. The immunoSEQ Assay, a bias-controlled multiplex PCR, was used to amplify TCRbeta CDR3 regions from genomic DNA. Concerning the study's data processing: The number of nucleated cells in each sample was estimated from the amplification of reference gene primers within the assay. To quantify the absolute abundance of each unique TCRbeta CDR3 rearrangement, sequence reads were collapsed and filtered. For each sample, productive Simpson clonality was calculated as the square root of Simpson's diversity index over productive rearrangements. As stored in TCRdb, this immuneACCESS dataset retains in-frame rearrangements with V and J assigned. A fraction of the clones does not appear; measured against another copy, unresolved V genes explain less than half of the discrepancy, and the remainder lacks a known reason. For V, J and clone size, that table is used; D and trimming come from the DNA. The sample profile shows some 220,000 clones; 84% of them were found once. The biggest ten clones account for 9.7% of the sample.

From its cysteine to its phenylalanine, the CDR3 spans 18 amino acids. Only the CDR3 part of the read is kept: 54 bases, read in frame from the first base. V loses 2 bases at its end and J loses 0 bases; junction bases beyond the gene matches: 7. The germline V gene specifies SGHDN as CDR1 and FVKESK as CDR2. Beyond this particular receptor, the publication reports: The quantity of clinical and demographic metadata differed by source and by participant and was supplied without curation.

The sequence came from a man aged 50-59 years with active or convalescent COVID-19. Sample: peripheral blood. The rearrangement combines TRBV14 with TRBJ2-4, with 10 bases matching TRBD2. The CDR3 protein is CASSQTSGANLAKNIQYF. In nucleotide form, the sequence is TGTGCCAGCAGCCAAACTAGCGGGGCGAATCTAGCCAAAAACATTCAGTACTTC.